Reported below is one T cell receptor beta chain. Seattle's enrolled individuals joined amid active infection and were then monitored longitudinally. This sample was taken from a study of blood T cell repertoires in COVID-19. In the study overall: Spain, Italy and the United States supplied samples that represented acute and convalescent COVID-19. From T cells, B-cell-depleted T cells, or PBMCs came the material, which was cDNA or gDNA.

The CDR3 loop spans 19 amino acids. CDR1 MNHEY and CDR2 SVGEGT come from the germline V gene. V lost 1 base and J 3 bases, leaving 25 bases between the germline ends. Methods used by the authors: Reference gene primer amplification gave nucleated cell count estimates. The table came from immunoSEQ multiplex PCR; TCRdb's copy has only in-frame clones and leaves some out. For V, J and clone size, that table is used; D and trimming come from the DNA. The data contain some 300,000 clones, about 87% of them singletons. The genes are TRBV6-2 or TRBV6-3 and TRBJ2-7; perhaps TRBD2 as D (6 bases). This sequence originates from a woman aged 45-59 years with COVID-19, enrolled during active disease. The specimen was peripheral blood. For the CDR3, the DNA is TGTGCCAGCAGTTACTGGTTGGGTCGGGAGCGGGTAGACCGCTACGAGCAGTACTTC. As protein: CASSYWLGRERVDRYEQYF.